This T cell receptor (beta chain) was obtained from a study of cytotoxic CD8 clonotypes in ibrutinib-treated CLL. Clones were sequenced by immunoSEQ multiplex PCR, and TCRdb holds only the in-frame ones, with some missing. The sample has some 76,000 clones, around 78% seen once. Germline lookup yields CDR1 LNHDA and CDR2 SQIVND (reference sequence). J gave up 5 bases and V 10 bases, and 6 bases lay outside the gene matches. This CDR3 comprises 13 residues. The chain is built from TRBV19 and TRBJ2-2; 8 positions agree with TRBD2. The source was PBMCs, collected after 24 months of ibrutinib treatment. This TCR derives from a human donor with chronic lymphocytic leukemia. The CDR3 protein is CATRASGTGELFF. The CDR3 region has the DNA TGTGCCACCCGGGCTAGCGGGACCGGGGAGCTGTTTTTT.